This T cell receptor (beta chain) was profiled in a study of blood T cell repertoires in COVID-19. Generated by immunoSEQ multiplex PCR, the TCRdb table keeps only in-frame clones and is missing some. This table holds 250,000 to 300,000 clones, about four fifths found once. The count of this clone is one. The sample comprised peripheral blood. The origin of this receptor is a woman aged 18-30 years with acute or convalescent COVID-19.

CDR3 sequence: CASSTTGPYEQYF. CDR3 in DNA: TGTGCCAGCAGCACAACAGGGCCCTACGAGCAGTACTTC. The chain uses TRBV11-2 and TRBJ2-7; weak D call: TRBD1 (6 bases). In germline, CDR1 is SGHAT, CDR2 FQNNGV. CDR3 length: 13 amino acids. V dropped 5 bases and J dropped 2 bases, with 10 bases sitting between them. Complete variable domain (other parts from reference TRBV11-2 and TRBJ2-7): EAGVAQSPRYKIIEKRQSVAFWCNPISGHATLYWYQQILGQGPKLLIQFQNNGVVDDSQLPKDRFSAERLKGVDSTLKIQPAKLEDSAVYLCASSTTGPYEQYFGPGTRLTVT.